The entry that follows covers one T cell receptor (beta chain) sequence. This sample was taken from a study of blood T cell repertoires in COVID-19. The CDR3 is 14 residues long. V was clipped by 3 bases and J by 8 bases, with 17 bases between them. Germline V gives CDR1 DFQATT, CDR2 SNEGSKA (reference sequence). How the authors handled the data: Amplifying reference gene primers gave estimates of nucleated cell counts. Libraries were prepared by immunoSEQ multiplex PCR; TCRdb keeps only in-frame clonotypes and omits some of them. V and J calls plus clone size are reproduced from that table; the DNA served to infer D and trimming. The table has roughly 70,000 clones, 70% to 90% seen once.

The receptor was derived from a woman of 80 years or more with active COVID-19. The V call is TRBV20-1, the J call TRBJ2-1; TRBD1 is a possible D gene (6 bases). The source material was peripheral blood. The CDR3 sequence is CSASGTKATHEQFF. The CDR3 region has the DNA TGCAGTGCTAGTGGGACAAAGGCGACTCATGAGCAGTTCTTC.